This TCR beta chain was recovered during a study of identical twins. This CDR3 has 16 residues. CDR1 LGHNA and CDR2 YNFKEQ come from the germline V gene. Study conclusions and caveats: Out-of-frame alpha sequences common to twins were enriched for low generation probability. Conclusions rested on cross-sectional statistics rather than following the same donors.

A word on this clonotype: The target antigen is unknown. One end of the junction varies from germline; a read error may be responsible.

Each cDNA held unique molecular identifiers, and template switching gave it a universal primer site. TCRdb re-analysed the 5' RACE reads in MiXCR, keeping a single row per CDR3 protein. Among around 650,000 distinct CDR3 sequences, about 7.1% were seen once, and the ten largest hold about 1.6%. A further study also used this sample, focusing on yellow fever vaccine responses in identical twins.

The chain employs TRBV4-2 and TRBJ2-1; D is unresolved. This TCR was recovered from a woman aged 18-29 years in good health. Sequencing was carried out using PBMCs. CDR3 region: CASSQDRRRWTPLGSF. The CDR3 nucleotides are TGTGCCAGCAGCCAAGATCGGCGACGATGGACCCCCCTGGGATCCTTC.